A selection of T cell receptor beta chains follows, all from one sample in a study of identifying expanded T cells in peripheral blood. Measured with immunoSEQ multiplex PCR; TCRdb has only the in-frame clones, and not every one. The sample has 100,000 to 150,000 clones; about 86% are singletons. What was sequenced was blood. These receptors came from a person between 18 and 75 years old in good health. The CDR3 runs from the conserved cysteine through the conserved F or W. D genes are given only for firm matches. The size of a clone is reported for some rows only, either as once, few or many, or as a class for expanded clones.

J gene,D gene,V gene,clone size,CDR3 DNA,CDR3 protein
TRBJ1-5,NA,TRBV6-5,few,TGTGCCAGCAGTTACTCCTCATTGGGGCCCCAGCATTTT,CASSYSSLGPQHF
TRBJ2-7,NA,TRBV9,NA,TGTGCCAGCAGCGTAGGCCACAGGGTGAACGAGCAGTACTTC,CASSVGHRVNEQYF
TRBJ2-1,NA,TRBV15,NA,TGTGCCACCAGCAGAGTGGGGGCGGGGCCAGGGGCGGATTACAATGAGCAGTTCTTC,CATSRVGAGPGADYNEQFF
TRBJ2-7,TRBD2,TRBV2,NA,TGTGCCAGCGTTAGCGGGACCCTCCTCGAGCAGTACTTC,CASVSGTLLEQYF
TRBJ1-2,NA,TRBV28,NA,TGTGCCAGCAGTTTAGGGGGGGGTGGCTATGGCTACACCTTC,CASSLGGGGYGYTF
TRBJ1-2,NA,TRBV18,few,TGTGCCAGCTCAAGCGGAGCAATAGGGAATGGCTACACCTTC,CASSSGAIGNGYTF
TRBJ2-7,TRBD1,TRBV10-3,NA,TGTGCCATCAGTCCGGGACAGGGGAGCTACGAGCAGTACTTC,CAISPGQGSYEQYF
TRBJ2-5,NA,TRBV11-1,once,TGTGCCAGCAGCTCAGACTCCCCCGAGGAGACCCAGTACTTC,CASSSDSPEETQYF
TRBJ1-1,NA,TRBV25-1,NA,TGTGCCAGCAGTTCGGGTGCCTACACTGAAGCTTTCTTT,CASSSGAYTEAFF
TRBJ2-2,NA,TRBV7-9,NA,TGTGCCAGCAGCTCCCTCGCGGAGACAGATGCCGGGGAGCTGTTTTTT,CASSSLAETDAGELFF
TRBJ2-2,NA,TRBV5-1,few,TGCGCCAGCAGCTTGGCCTTTAGTCGGTCGCAGCTTAACACCGGGGAGCTGTTTTTT,CASSLAFSRSQLNTGELFF
TRBJ2-7,NA,TRBV5-5,NA,TGTGCCAGCAGCTTGGAGTGGGGGTCATACGAGCAGTACTTC,CASSLEWGSYEQYF
TRBJ1-1,NA,TRBV6-1,NA,TGTGCCAGCAGGGACCCGGAGAACACTGAAGCTTTCTTT,CASRDPENTEAFF
TRBJ1-6,NA,TRBV18,NA,TGTGCCAGCTCACCGACAGCTAGGACGGCGAATTCACCCCTCCACTTT,CASSPTARTANSPLHF
TRBJ2-1,NA,TRBV16,once,TGTGCCAGCAGCCCAGGGGGGGGACTCTACAATGAGCAGTTCTTC,CASSPGGGLYNEQFF
TRBJ2-5,TRBD2,TRBV5-1,NA,TGCGCCAGCCGCCCTGGACTAGCGGTGTACCAAGAGACCCAGTACTTC,CASRPGLAVYQETQYF
TRBJ2-5,NA,TRBV25-1,once,TGTGCCAGCCGTGGGTGGGAGACCCAGTACTTC,CASRGWETQYF
TRBJ2-1,NA,TRBV5-1,NA,TGCGCCAGTAGGCAGCGTGTGGACAATGAGCAGTTCTTC,CASRQRVDNEQFF
TRBJ2-5,TRBD2,TRBV7-2,NA,TGTGCCAGCAGCTCCGGGACTAGCGGGAGGGCCAGGGGAGAGACCCAGTACTTC,CASSSGTSGRARGETQYF
TRBJ1-4,NA,TRBV5-1,NA,TGCGCCAGCAGCTTGGGTTCAGGGGATGAAAAACTGTTTTTT,CASSLGSGDEKLFF
TRBJ2-1,TRBD2,TRBV27,NA,TGTGCCTCATCGACTAGCGGGAGGGCCAATGAGCAGTTCTTC,CASSTSGRANEQFF
TRBJ2-7,TRBD1,TRBV15,NA,TGTGCCACCAGCAGGGGACAGGGGGTATTCGAGCAGTACTTC,CATSRGQGVFEQYF
TRBJ2-7,NA,TRBV2,NA,TGTGCCAGCAGTGAATTGGGTTACGAGCAGTACTTC,CASSELGYEQYF
TRBJ2-7,NA,TRBV7-3,NA,TGTGCCAGCAGCTTAAAGGGGCCGTCCTACGAGCAGTACTTC,CASSLKGPSYEQYF
TRBJ2-5,TRBD2,TRBV5-5,NA,TGTGCCAGCACCCTGACTAGCGCAGAGACCCAGTACTTC,CASTLTSAETQYF
TRBJ2-5,NA,TRBV5-1,NA,TGCGCCAGCAGCTTCGCCGTTGGGGCGAGGGGAGAGACCCAGTACTTC,CASSFAVGARGETQYF
TRBJ1-3,TRBD1,TRBV5-4,NA,TGTGCCAGCAGCCAAGGACAGGTCGGAAACACCATATATTTT,CASSQGQVGNTIYF
TRBJ2-1,TRBD2,TRBV11-2,NA,TGTGCCAGCAGCTTAACCCCTAGCGGGTCAAACAATGAGCAGTTCTTC,CASSLTPSGSNNEQFF
TRBJ2-7,TRBD1,TRBV7-3,NA,TGTGCCAGCAGCTTAACTCTAACAGGGGAGTACGAGCAGTACTTC,CASSLTLTGEYEQYF
TRBJ2-2,NA,TRBV12-5,NA,TGTGCTAGTGGACTGCCCGGGGAGCTGTTTTTT,CASGLPGELFF
TRBJ2-1,TRBD1,TRBV19,NA,TGTGCCAGTAGTCCCCGGGCAGGGGGCTCGTATAATGAGCAGTTCTTC,CASSPRAGGSYNEQFF
TRBJ1-2,NA,TRBV7-9,NA,TGTGCCAGCAGAACAGAAATCGCCTATGGCTACACCTTC,CASRTEIAYGYTF
TRBJ1-3,NA,TRBV2,few,TGTGCCAGCAGTGAAGCGCGACCCGGGAGCATGCCTGGAAACACCATATATTTT,CASSEARPGSMPGNTIYF
TRBJ2-1,NA,TRBV23-1,NA,TGCGCCAGCAATTGCGGAGATAGCTCCTACAATGAGCAGTTCTTC,CASNCGDSSYNEQFF
TRBJ1-2,NA,TRBV6-1,NA,TGTGCCAGCAGTGGGGGACGTTACCCAACTATCGGCTACACCTTC,CASSGGRYPTIGYTF
TRBJ2-3,NA,TRBV27,NA,TGTGCCAGCAGTGTAGGACGGGGGTCCTACACAGATACGCAGTATTTT,CASSVGRGSYTDTQYF
TRBJ1-6,TRBD1,TRBV5-1,NA,TGCGCCAGCAGTGCTACCGCCCCGGGACAGGGTAATTCACCCCTCCACTTT,CASSATAPGQGNSPLHF
TRBJ2-1,TRBD2,TRBV5-1,NA,TGCGCCAGCAGCTTGCTGGCTAGCGGATACAATGAGCAGTTCTTC,CASSLLASGYNEQFF
TRBJ1-5,NA,TRBV18,once,TGTGCCAGCTCACCAACCTCCGGGTTGGGCAATCAGCCCCAGCATTTT,CASSPTSGLGNQPQHF
TRBJ1-1,NA,TRBV7-3,NA,TGTGCCAGCAGCTTAAGTAGCAGGGAGGAAGCTTTCTTT,CASSLSSREEAFF
TRBJ2-7,NA,TRBV29-1,NA,TGCAGCGTTCTTCAGGGGAGCGAGCAGTACTTC,CSVLQGSEQYF
TRBJ2-1,NA,TRBV5-4,once,TGTGCCAGCAGCTCCCCAGGCAATGAGCAGTTCTTC,CASSSPGNEQFF
TRBJ2-7,NA,TRBV6-1,NA,TGTGCCAGCAGTAATACCCGCTCCTACGAGCAGTACTTC,CASSNTRSYEQYF
TRBJ1-1,NA,TRBV4-1,NA,TGCGCCAGCAGCCCCAGTCACGGGTTGAACACTGAAGCTTTCTTT,CASSPSHGLNTEAFF